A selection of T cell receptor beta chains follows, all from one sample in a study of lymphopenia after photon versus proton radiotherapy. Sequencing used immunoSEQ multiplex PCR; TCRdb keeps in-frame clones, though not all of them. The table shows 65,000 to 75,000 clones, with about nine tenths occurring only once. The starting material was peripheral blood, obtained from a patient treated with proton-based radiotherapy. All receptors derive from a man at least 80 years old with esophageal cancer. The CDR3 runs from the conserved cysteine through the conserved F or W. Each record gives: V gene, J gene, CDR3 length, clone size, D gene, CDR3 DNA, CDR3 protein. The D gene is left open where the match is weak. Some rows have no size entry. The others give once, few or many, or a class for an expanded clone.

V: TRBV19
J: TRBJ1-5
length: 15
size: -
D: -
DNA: TGTGCCAGTAGTATACAGGGTTACGGCAATCAGCCCCAGCATTTT
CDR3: CASSIQGYGNQPQHF

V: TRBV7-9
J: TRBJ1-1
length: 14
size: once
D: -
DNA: TGTGCCAGCAGCCCGTACGGAGGGGACACTGAAGCTTTCTTT
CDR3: CASSPYGGDTEAFF

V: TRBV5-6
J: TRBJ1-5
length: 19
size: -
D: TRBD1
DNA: TGTGCCAGCAGCTTGGGGACCGGGACAGACCTGATGGGCAATCAGCCCCAGCATTTT
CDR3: CASSLGTGTDLMGNQPQHF

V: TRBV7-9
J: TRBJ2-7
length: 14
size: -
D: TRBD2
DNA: TGTGCCAGCAGCTTCCTAGCGGGGTTCGACGAGCAGTACTTC
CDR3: CASSFLAGFDEQYF

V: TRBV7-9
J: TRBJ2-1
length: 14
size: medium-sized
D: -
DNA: TGTGCCAGCAGCTCCCCCTACTCGAACAATGAGCAGTTCTTC
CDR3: CASSSPYSNNEQFF

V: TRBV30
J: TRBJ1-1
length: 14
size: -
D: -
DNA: TGTGCCTGGAGTTTTATTACAATCAACACTGAAGCTTTCTTT
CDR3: CAWSFITINTEAFF

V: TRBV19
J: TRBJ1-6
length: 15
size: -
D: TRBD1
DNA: TGTGCCAGTAGGCCACAGGGGGCCGGTAATTCACCCCTCCACTTT
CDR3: CASRPQGAGNSPLHF

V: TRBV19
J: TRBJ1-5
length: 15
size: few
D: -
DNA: TGTGCCAGTAGTATTACCCGGTCCGGGGCCCAGCCCCAGCATTTT
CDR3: CASSITRSGAQPQHF

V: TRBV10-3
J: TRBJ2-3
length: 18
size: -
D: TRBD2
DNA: TGTGCCATCACTGACCCGGCTAGCGGGAGGGCCATTAGAGATACGCAGTATTTT
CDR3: CAITDPASGRAIRDTQYF

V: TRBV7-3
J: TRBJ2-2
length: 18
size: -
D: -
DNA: TGTGCCAGCAGCGCAGTCGGCCACAGGGAACGGACTCCCGGGGAGCTGTTTTTT
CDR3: CASSAVGHRERTPGELFF

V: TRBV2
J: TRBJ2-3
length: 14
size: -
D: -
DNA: TGTGCCAGCAGTGTCCGGGGGGACAGGGATACGCAGTATTTT
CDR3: CASSVRGDRDTQYF

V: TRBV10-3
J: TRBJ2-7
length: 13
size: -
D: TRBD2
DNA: TGTGCCATCAGTGTGCGGGAGGGTGACGAGCAGTACTTC
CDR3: CAISVREGDEQYF

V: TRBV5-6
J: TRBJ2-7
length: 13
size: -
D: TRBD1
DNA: TGTGCCAGCGGGACAGCTAGCTCCTACGAGCAGTACTTC
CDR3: CASGTASSYEQYF

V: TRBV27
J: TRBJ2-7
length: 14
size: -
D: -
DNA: TGTGCCAGCAGTTCCCTCGAAGTCCCCTACGAGCAGTACTTC
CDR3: CASSSLEVPYEQYF

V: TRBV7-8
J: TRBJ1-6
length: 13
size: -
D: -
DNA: TGTGCCAGCAGCTTCGACAGTTATTCACCCCTCCACTTT
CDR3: CASSFDSYSPLHF

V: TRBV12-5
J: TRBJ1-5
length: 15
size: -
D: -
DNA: TGTGCTAGTGCCTTCACGTCGGGGGGTTCGCAGCCCCAGCATTTT
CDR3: CASAFTSGGSQPQHF

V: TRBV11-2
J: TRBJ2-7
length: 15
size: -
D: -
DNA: TGTGCCAGCAGCTACTCCTCGACAGGCTCCTACGAGCAGTACTTC
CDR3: CASSYSSTGSYEQYF

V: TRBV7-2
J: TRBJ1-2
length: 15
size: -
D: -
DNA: TGTGCCAGCAGCTCCCTGCTGGACTCCTACTATGGCTACACCTTC
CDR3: CASSSLLDSYYGYTF

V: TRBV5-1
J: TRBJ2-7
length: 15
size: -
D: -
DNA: TGCGCCAGCAGCTTGGAGGCGATACACTCCTACGAGCAGTACTTC
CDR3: CASSLEAIHSYEQYF

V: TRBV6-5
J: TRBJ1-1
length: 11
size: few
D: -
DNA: TGTGCCAGCAGTTACGGGGGAGAAGCTTTCTTT
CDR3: CASSYGGEAFF

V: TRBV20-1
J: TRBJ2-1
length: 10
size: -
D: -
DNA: TGCAGTGCCTTATGGAATGAGCAGTTCTTC
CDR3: CSALWNEQFF

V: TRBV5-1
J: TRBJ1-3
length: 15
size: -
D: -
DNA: TGCGCCAGCACACTAGCAGGGAGCTCTGGAAACACCATATATTTT
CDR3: CASTLAGSSGNTIYF

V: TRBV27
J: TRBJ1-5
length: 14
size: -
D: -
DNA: TGTGCCAGCAGTCCCCGGACACTCAATCAGCCCCAGCATTTT
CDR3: CASSPRTLNQPQHF

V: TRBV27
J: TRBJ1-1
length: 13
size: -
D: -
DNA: TGTGCCAGCAGTCCATGGGGTGGATCGACGGCTTTCTTT
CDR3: CASSPWGGSTAFF

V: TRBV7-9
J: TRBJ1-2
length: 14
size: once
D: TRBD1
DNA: TGTGCCAGCAGGCCCGGGACAGTCGACTATGGCTACACCTTC
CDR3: CASRPGTVDYGYTF

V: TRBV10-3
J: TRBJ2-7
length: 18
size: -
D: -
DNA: TGTGCCATCAGTGAGTCCTGGCCACCGACCCCAGGGTTTTACGAGCAGTACTTC
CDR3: CAISESWPPTPGFYEQYF

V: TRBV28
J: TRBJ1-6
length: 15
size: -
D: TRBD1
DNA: TGTGCCAGCATGACAGGGGGAGGCTATAATTCACCCCTCCACTTT
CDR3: CASMTGGGYNSPLHF

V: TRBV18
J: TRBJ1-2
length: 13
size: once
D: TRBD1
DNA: TGTGCCAGCTCACCCGCAGGGGGCAATGGCTACACCTTC
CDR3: CASSPAGGNGYTF

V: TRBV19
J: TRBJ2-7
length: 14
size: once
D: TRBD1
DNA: TGTGCCAGTAGTCCAGGGACAGGTCCCTACGAGCAGTACTTC
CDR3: CASSPGTGPYEQYF

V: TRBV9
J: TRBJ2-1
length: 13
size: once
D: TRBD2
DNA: TGTGCCAGCAGCCTGAGCGGGGGGCCCGAACAGTTCTTC
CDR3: CASSLSGGPEQFF

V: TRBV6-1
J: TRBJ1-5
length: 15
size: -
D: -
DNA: TGTGCCAGCAGTGAAGAAGGACGGTTCAATCAGCCCCAGCATTTT
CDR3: CASSEEGRFNQPQHF

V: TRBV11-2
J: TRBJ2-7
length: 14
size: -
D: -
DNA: TGTGCCAGCAGCTTAGATTTGGGCCGATACGAGCAGTACTTC
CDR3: CASSLDLGRYEQYF

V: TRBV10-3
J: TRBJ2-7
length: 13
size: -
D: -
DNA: TGTGCCATCAGTGAGCCTACAGGGCGCGAGCAGTACTTC
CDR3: CAISEPTGREQYF

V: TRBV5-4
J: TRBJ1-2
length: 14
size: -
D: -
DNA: TGTGCCAGCAGCGGAGCGCAGGGCGTAGGAGGCTACACCTTC
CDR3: CASSGAQGVGGYTF

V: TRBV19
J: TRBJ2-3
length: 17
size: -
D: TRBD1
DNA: TGTGCCAGTAGTCCGAGACAGGGGGCATTTCTAACAGATACGCAGTATTTT
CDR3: CASSPRQGAFLTDTQYF

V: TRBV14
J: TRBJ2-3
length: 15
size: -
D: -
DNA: TGTGCCAGCAGCCAAGAGCAGGGTCCAACAGATACGCAGTATTTT
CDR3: CASSQEQGPTDTQYF

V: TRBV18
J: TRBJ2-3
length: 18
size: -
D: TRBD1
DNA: TGTGCCAGCTCACCACGATCCGGACAGGGTGATGGCACAGATACGCAGTATTTT
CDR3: CASSPRSGQGDGTDTQYF

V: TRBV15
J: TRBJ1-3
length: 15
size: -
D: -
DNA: TGTGCCACCAGCAGACAACTGACAGGAGGAAACACCATATATTTT
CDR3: CATSRQLTGGNTIYF

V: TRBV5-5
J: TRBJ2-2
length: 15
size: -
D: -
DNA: TGTGCCAGCAGCTTGGGGTGGGCGAACACCGGGGAGCTGTTTTTT
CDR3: CASSLGWANTGELFF

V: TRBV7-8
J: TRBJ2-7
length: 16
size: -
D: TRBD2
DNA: TGTGCCAGCAGCTCTCTGACTAGCGGGACCTCCTACGAGCAGTACTTC
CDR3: CASSSLTSGTSYEQYF

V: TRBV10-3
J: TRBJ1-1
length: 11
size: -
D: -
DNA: TGTGCCATCATGGAGGGGTTGGAAGCTTTCTTT
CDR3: CAIMEGLEAFF

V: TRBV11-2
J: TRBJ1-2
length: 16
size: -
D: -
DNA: TGTGCCAGCAGCCCAGGCAGGGTAGGGGAGAGCTATGGCTACACCTTC
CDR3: CASSPGRVGESYGYTF

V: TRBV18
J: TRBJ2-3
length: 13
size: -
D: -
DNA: TGTGCCAGCTCACCCGGGGCACAGGATACGCAGTATTTT
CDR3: CASSPGAQDTQYF

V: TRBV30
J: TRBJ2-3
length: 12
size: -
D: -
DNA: TGTGCCTGGAGCGGATCCGCAGATACGCAGTATTTT
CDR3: CAWSGSADTQYF

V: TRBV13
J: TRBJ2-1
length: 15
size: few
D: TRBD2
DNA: TGTGCCAGCAGCTTTGCGGCGGGGGGGTGGAATGAGCAGTTCTTC
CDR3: CASSFAAGGWNEQFF

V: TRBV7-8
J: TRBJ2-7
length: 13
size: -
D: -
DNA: TGTGCCAGCAGCTTAGCTGGGGGCTACGAGCAGTACTTC
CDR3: CASSLAGGYEQYF

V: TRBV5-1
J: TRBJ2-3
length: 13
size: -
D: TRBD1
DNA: TGCGCCAGCAGCTTGCAGGGGGAGGATACGCAGTATTTT
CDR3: CASSLQGEDTQYF

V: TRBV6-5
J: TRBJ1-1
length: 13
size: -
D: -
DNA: TGTGCCAGCAGTACCACTTTTCTGACTCAAGCTTTCTTT
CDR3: CASSTTFLTQAFF

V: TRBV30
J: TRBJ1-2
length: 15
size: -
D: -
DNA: TGTGCCTGGAGTAAACGGTCCCGAACCGGCTATGGCTACACCTTC
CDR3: CAWSKRSRTGYGYTF

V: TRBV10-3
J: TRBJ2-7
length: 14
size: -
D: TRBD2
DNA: TGTGCCATCAAGTCCGCGGGGGATAGTTACGAGCAGTACTTC
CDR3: CAIKSAGDSYEQYF

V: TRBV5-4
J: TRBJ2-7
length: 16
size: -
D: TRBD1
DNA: TGTGCCAGCAGCTTAGCCCGGGACAGGAATTTGCACGAGCAGTACTTC
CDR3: CASSLARDRNLHEQYF

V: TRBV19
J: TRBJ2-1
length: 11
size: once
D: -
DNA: TGTGCCAGTAAGGACTTCGCGGAGCAGTTCTTC
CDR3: CASKDFAEQFF

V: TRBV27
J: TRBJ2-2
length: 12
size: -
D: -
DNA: TGTGTAACGGGTTTGACCACCGGGGAGCTGTTTTTT
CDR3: CVTGLTTGELFF

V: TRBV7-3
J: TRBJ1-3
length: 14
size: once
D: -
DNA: TGTGCCAGCAGCCCACAGCCCTCTGGAAACACCATATATTTT
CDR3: CASSPQPSGNTIYF

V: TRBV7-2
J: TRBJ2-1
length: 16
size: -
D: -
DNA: TGTGCCAGCAGCTTACGACAACCCCTTTCCTACAATGAGCAGTTCTTC
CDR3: CASSLRQPLSYNEQFF

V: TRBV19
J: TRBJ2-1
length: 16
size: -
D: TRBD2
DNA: TGTGCCAGTAGTTTCACTAGCGGGAGACGCTACAATGAGCAGTTCTTC
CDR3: CASSFTSGRRYNEQFF

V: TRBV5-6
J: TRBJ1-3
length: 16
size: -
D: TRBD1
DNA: TGTGCCAGCAGCTTGTCAGGGGGTGCGGGCGGAAACACCATATATTTT
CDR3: CASSLSGGAGGNTIYF

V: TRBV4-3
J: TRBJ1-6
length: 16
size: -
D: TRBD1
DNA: TGCGCCAGCAGCCAAGACAGTCAGGGGGTCCATTCACCCCTCCACTTT
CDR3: CASSQDSQGVHSPLHF

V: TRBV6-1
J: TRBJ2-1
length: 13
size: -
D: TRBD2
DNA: TGTGGTCTAGCGGGAGGGCCTTACAATGAGCAGTTCTTC
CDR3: CGLAGGPYNEQFF